This TCR beta chain was identified during a study of early T cells in non-severe SARS-CoV-2 infection. Study background: Sequencing was performed on bulk RNA from unsorted whole blood, leaving chains unpaired. Whole-study results and caveats: Missing private and CD4 specificities, VDJdb matching favored anti-spike CD8 responses.

The protocol attached unique molecular identifiers to individual cDNA molecules. TCRdb redid the calling of the 5' RACE reads with MiXCR, one entry per CDR3 protein. The table has 100,000 to 130,000 distinct CDR3 sequences, about 12% seen once. A word on this clonotype: The antigen remains unidentified.

This CDR3 contains 14 residues. Germline CDR1 and CDR2: MNHEY and SMNVEV (reference sequence). The V end was cut by 8 bases, the J end by 2 bases, with 15 bases between. The receptor's source is an adult who was a healthcare worker with PCR-confirmed SARS-CoV-2 infection or an uninfected control (not recorded which). The sequenced material came from whole blood. This sequence joins TRBV27 and TRBJ1-1; possibly TRBD1 for D (6 bases). The DNA of the CDR3 is TGTGCCAGCTCCAGGGGAGGGGGTAACACTGAAGCTTTCTTT. This gives the protein CASSRGGGNTEAFF.